This entry describes one T cell receptor gamma chain. The protein held in TCRdb is that of a much larger clone and does not match this DNA's translation at residue 4, likely because of a read error; the protein shown is translated from the DNA. With CATT, TCRdb re-called clones from the multiplex PCR reads. The repertoire includes more than 20,000 gamma-chain clones, 3% of them detected once, and roughly 30% sits in the top ten. Gammadelta T cells were flow-sorted from PBMC into Vgamma9/Vdelta2+ and Vdelta2-negative populations for bulk analysis. Germline CDR1 and CDR2: GITISATS and ISYDGTV (reference sequence). The CDR3 sequence is 14 residues long. This entry belongs to a study of γδ T cells in repeated Plasmodium falciparum infection.

This rearrangement joins TRGV9 to TRGJ1 or TRGJ2. TCRdb records no J gene; here it was assigned by comparing the DNA to germline. Sequencing used gamma-delta T cells from blood. The receptor comes from a pool of human donors (malaria-infected and uninfected, not separated). In DNA, the CDR3 is TGTGCCTTGCGGGAGATCCCAAATTATTATAAGAAACTCTTT. Translated, it gives CALREIPNYYKKLF.